This T cell receptor (beta chain) derives from a study of CD8+ T cells in alopecia areata. Background on the study: Tofacitinib therapy lasting 6 to 18 months was followed by 6 months off drug. Whole-study results and caveats: Higher clonality than in normal scalp was seen in lesional scalp, especially alopecia totalis/universalis. Patients shared TCRs less clearly than mice did, possibly for HLA-related reasons.

Points on this clone: What it binds is unknown.

As for treatment: oral pan-JAK inhibitor, 5-10 mg twice daily. CDR1 is MGHRA, CDR2 YSYEKL, per germline. V lost 0 bases to trimming and J lost 5 bases; unmatched junction nucleotides: 8. The CDR3 is made up of 16 amino acids. Extracted RNA was reverse transcribed into cDNA, the sequencing template. The table came from immunoSEQ multiplex PCR; TCRdb's copy has only in-frame clones and leaves some out. The data contain under 150,000 clones, 50% to 55% of them singletons. The J gene is TRBJ2-7, the V gene TRBV4-1; 9 positions match TRBD1. The source of this sequence is a human donor with alopecia areata. Sequences were derived from CD4+ T cells sorted from blood, sampled at week 4, from a patient treated with tofacitinib. The CDR3 DNA is TGCGCCAGCAGCCAAGATCCCGGGACAGGGTCCCACGAGCAGTACTTC. It encodes CASSQDPGTGSHEQYF.